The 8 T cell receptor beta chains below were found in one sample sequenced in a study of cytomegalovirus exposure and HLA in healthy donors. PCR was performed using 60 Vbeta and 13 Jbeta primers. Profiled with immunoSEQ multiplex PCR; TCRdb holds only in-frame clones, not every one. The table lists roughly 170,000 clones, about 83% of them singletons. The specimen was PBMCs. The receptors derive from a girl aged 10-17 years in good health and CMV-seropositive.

The DNA for the CDR3 is TGTGCCAGCAGCCTACGACTCTTATCCTACAATGAGCAGTTCTTC. Translating gives CASSLRLLSYNEQFF. The chain employs TRBV5-6 and TRBJ2-1; D unclear. The CDR3 is 15 residues long. V lost 4 bases, J lost 1 base, and 12 bases lay in between. Germline CDR1 is SGHDT and CDR2 is YYEEEE.

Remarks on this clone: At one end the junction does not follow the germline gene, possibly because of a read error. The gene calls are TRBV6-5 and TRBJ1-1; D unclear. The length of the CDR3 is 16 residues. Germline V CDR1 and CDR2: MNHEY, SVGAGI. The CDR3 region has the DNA TGTGCCAGCAGTTACATCAAAACCCGCCTAGCCACTGAAGCTCTCTTT. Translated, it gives CASSYIKTRLATEALF.

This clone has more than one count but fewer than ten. The CDR3 DNA reads as TGTGCCAGCAGCTTAGATTGGACTAGCGGGGGGTACGAGCAGTACTTC. Translating it yields CASSLDWTSGGYEQYF. The rearrangement uses TRBV11-2 and TRBJ2-7, with 14 bases lining up with TRBD2. Unmatched junction bases numbered 2, after V lost 0 bases and J lost 4 bases. Germline loops: CDR1 SGHAT, CDR2 FQNNGV. This CDR3 has 16 residues.

CDR3 sequence (DNA): TGTGCCAGCAGCTTCGACGGGAACTATGGCTACACCTTC. Translated, it gives CASSFDGNYGYTF. The chain uses TRBV7-9 and TRBJ1-2; D ambiguous. There are 13 residues in the CDR3. In germline, CDR1 is SEHNR, CDR2 FQNEAQ (reference sequence). Trimming left V 3 bases short and J 2 bases short, with 7 bases between.

The CDR3 coding sequence is TGTGCCAGCAGTGACAGGGGGAATGAGCAGTTCTTC. Protein: CASSDRGNEQFF. The V gene is TRBV6-1, the J gene TRBJ2-1; the match to TRBD1 covers 7 bases. Germline V gene sequence: CDR1 MNHNS, CDR2 SASEGT. After removal of 3 bases from V and 7 bases from J, the junction contained 0 bases not matched to a gene. This CDR3 is built from 12 residues.

The CDR3 DNA follows: TGTGCCAGCAGTTACTCGATATACTCGTCGAACACTGAAGCTTTCTTT. It is translated as CASSYSIYSSNTEAFF. The genes are TRBV6-6 and TRBJ1-1; D unclear. The CDR3 has 16 residues. Germline CDR1 reads MNHNY; CDR2 reads SVGAGI (reference sequence). V gave up 0 bases and J gave up 1 base, with 12 bases separating them.

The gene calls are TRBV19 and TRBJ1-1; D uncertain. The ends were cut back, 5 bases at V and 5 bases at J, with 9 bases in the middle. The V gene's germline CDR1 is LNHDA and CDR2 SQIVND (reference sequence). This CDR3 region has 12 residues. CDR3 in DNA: TGTGCCAGTAGTCTCGGGGAGACTGAAGCTTTCTTT. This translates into CASSLGETEAFF.

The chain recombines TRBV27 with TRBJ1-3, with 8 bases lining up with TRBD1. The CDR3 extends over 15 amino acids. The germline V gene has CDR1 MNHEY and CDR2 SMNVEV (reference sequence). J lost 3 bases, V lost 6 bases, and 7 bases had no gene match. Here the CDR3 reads CASSALQGGGNTIYF. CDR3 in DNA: TGTGCCAGCAGCGCCTTACAGGGGGGTGGAAACACCATATATTTT.